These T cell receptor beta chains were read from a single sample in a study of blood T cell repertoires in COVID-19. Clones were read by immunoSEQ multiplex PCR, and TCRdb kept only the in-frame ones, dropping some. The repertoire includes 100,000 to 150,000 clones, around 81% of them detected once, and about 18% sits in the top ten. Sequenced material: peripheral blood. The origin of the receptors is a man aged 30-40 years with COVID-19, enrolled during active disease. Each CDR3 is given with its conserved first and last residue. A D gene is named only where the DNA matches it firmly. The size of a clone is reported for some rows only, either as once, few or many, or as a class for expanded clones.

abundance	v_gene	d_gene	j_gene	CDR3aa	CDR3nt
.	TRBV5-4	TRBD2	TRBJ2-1	CASSLGTSGGLYNEQFF	TGTGCCAGCAGCCTTGGGACTAGCGGGGGCCTATACAATGAGCAGTTCTTC
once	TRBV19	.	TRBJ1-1	CASSIREASADTEAFF	TGTGCCAGTAGTATACGGGAGGCCAGCGCGGACACTGAAGCTTTCTTT
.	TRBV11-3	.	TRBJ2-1	CASSLEQTARGQFF	TGTGCCAGCAGCTTAGAACAGACGGCCAGGGGGCAGTTCTTC
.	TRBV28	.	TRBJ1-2	CASTPGGGGYTF	TGTGCCAGCACCCCGGGGGGCGGTGGCTACACCTTC
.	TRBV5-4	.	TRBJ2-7	CASSLAGVSYEQYF	TGTGCCAGCAGCTTGGCAGGGGTCTCCTACGAGCAGTACTTC
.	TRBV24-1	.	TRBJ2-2	CATSDFVVQGTIDTGELFF	TGTGCCACCAGTGATTTCGTTGTTCAGGGTACGATAGACACCGGGGAGCTGTTTTTT
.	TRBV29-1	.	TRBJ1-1	CSVLTGRAFF	TGCAGCGTTCTTACCGGGAGGGCTTTCTTT
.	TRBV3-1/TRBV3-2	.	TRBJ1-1	CASSPSQGREAFF	TGTGCCAGCAGTCCCAGCCAGGGGCGTGAAGCTTTCTTT
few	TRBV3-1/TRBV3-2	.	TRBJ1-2	CASTGRGANYGYTF	TGTGCCAGCACCGGGAGGGGAGCTAACTATGGCTACACCTTC
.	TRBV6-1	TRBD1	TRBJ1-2	CASSEGQDRRGYTF	TGTGCCAGCAGTGAGGGACAGGACAGACGTGGCTACACCTTC
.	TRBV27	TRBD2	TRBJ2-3	CASSHPPGLAGDTQYF	TGTGCCAGCAGCCACCCTCCGGGACTAGCGGGAGATACGCAGTATTTT
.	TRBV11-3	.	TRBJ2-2	CASSLDLLNTGELFF	TGTGCCAGCAGCTTAGATCTATTGAACACCGGGGAGCTGTTTTTT
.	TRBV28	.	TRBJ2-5	CASSYSGAQETQYF	TGTGCCAGCAGTTATAGCGGAGCCCAAGAGACCCAGTACTTC
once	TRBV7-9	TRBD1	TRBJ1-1	CASRDPGGTEAFF	TGTGCCAGCAGGGACCCAGGGGGAACTGAAGCTTTCTTT
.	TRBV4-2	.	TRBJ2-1	CASSLGGPNEQFF	TGTGCCAGCAGCCTCGGGGGTCCCAATGAGCAGTTCTTC
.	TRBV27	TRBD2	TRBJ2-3	CATRLTSGGARADTQYF	TGTGCCACCCGATTAACTAGCGGGGGGGCGAGGGCAGATACGCAGTATTTT
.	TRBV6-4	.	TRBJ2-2	CASSTSSTGELFF	TGTGCCAGCAGTACTAGCTCCACCGGGGAGCTGTTTTTT
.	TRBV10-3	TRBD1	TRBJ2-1	CAISAGGQVYNEQFF	TGTGCCATCAGTGCGGGTGGACAGGTTTACAATGAGCAGTTCTTC
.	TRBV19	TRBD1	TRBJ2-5	CASSIDRGTAKETQYF	TGTGCCAGTAGTATAGATCGAGGGACAGCTAAAGAGACCCAGTACTTC